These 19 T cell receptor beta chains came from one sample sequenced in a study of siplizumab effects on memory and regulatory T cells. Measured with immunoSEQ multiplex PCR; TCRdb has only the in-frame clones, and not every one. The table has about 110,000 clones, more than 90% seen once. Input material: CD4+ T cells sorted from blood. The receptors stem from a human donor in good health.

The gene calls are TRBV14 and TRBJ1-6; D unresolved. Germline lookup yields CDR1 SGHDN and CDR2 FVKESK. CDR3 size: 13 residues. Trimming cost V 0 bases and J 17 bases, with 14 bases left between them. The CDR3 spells CASSQDRAETIHF. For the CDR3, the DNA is TGTGCCAGCAGCCAAGATCGGGCGGAGACAATCCACTTT.

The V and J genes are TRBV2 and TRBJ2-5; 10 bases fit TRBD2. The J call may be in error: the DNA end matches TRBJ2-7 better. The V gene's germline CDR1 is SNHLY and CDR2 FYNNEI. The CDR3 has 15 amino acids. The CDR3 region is CASELAGGLPYEQYF. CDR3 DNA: TGTGCCAGCGAGTTAGCGGGGGGCCTCCCTTACGAGCAGTACTTC.

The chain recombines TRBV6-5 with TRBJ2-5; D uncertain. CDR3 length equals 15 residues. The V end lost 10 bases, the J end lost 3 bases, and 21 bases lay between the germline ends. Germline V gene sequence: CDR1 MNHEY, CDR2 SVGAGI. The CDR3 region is CATHSMAAIEETQYF. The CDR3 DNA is TGTGCCACCCATAGTATGGCGGCAATCGAAGAGACCCAGTACTTC.

In nucleotides, the CDR3 is TGTGCCAGCAGTTACCAACAGGGATTGAACACTGAAGCTTTCTTT. Translating gives CASSYQQGLNTEAFF. J is TRBJ1-1 and V is TRBV6-6, with a possible D match to TRBD1 (6 bases). V lost 2 bases and J lost 0, with 10 bases in between. Per germline, CDR1 MNHNY and CDR2 SVGAGI (reference sequence). CDR3 size: 15 residues.

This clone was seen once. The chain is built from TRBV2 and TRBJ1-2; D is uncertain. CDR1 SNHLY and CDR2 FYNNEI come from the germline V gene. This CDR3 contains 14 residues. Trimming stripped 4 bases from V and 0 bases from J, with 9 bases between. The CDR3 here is CASSGQLANYGYTF. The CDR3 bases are TGTGCCAGCAGTGGGCAACTAGCTAACTATGGCTACACCTTC. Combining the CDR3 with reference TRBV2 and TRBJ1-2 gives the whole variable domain EPEVTQTPSHQVTQMGQEVILRCVPISNHLYFYWYRQILGQKVEFLVSFYNNEISEKSEIFDDQFSVERPDGSNFTLKIRSTKLEDSAMYFCASSGQLANYGYTFGSGTRLTVV.

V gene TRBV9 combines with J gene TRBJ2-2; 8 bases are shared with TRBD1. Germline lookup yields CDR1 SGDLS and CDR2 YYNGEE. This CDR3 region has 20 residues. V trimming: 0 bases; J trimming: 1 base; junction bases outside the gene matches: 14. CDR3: CASSVGPARDRLGNTGELFF. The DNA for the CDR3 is TGTGCCAGCAGCGTAGGCCCGGCCCGGGACAGGCTGGGGAACACCGGGGAGCTGTTTTTT.

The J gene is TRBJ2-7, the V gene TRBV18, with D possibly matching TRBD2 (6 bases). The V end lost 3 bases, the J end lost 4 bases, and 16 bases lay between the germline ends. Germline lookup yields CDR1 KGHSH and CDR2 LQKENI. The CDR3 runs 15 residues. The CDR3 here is CASSPLRGVDYEQYF. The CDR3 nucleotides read TGTGCCAGCTCACCGCTCCGCGGGGTAGATTACGAGCAGTACTTC.

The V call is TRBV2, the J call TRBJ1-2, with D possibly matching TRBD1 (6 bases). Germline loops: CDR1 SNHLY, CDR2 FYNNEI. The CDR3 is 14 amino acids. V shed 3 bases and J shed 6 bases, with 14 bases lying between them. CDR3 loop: CASSDPRDTHGYTF. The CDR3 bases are TGTGCCAGCAGTGACCCCCGGGACACCCATGGCTACACCTTC.

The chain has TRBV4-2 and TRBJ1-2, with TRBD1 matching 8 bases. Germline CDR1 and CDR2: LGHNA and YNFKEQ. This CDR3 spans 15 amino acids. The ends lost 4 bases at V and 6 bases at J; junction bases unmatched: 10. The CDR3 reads CASSLQTGEIHGYTF. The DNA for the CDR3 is TGTGCCAGCAGCCTCCAGACAGGGGAGATCCATGGCTACACCTTC.

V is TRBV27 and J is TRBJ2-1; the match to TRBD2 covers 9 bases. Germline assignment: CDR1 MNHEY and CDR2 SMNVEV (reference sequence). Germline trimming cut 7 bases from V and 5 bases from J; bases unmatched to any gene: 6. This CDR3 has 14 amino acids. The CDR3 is CASTPTSGNNEQFF. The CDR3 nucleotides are TGTGCCAGCACTCCGACTAGCGGTAACAATGAGCAGTTCTTC.

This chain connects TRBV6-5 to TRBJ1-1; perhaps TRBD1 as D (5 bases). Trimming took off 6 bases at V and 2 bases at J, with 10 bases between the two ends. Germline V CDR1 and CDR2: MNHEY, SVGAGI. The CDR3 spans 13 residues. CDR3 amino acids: CASRTTVNTEAFF. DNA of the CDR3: TGTGCCAGCAGAACGACAGTAAACACTGAAGCTTTCTTT.

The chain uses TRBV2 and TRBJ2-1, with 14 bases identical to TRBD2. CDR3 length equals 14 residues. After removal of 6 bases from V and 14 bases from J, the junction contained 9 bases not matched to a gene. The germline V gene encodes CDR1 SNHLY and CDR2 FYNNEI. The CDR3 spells CASRDGTSGSKEFF. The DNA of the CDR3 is TGTGCCAGCAGGGATGGGACTAGCGGGAGTAAGGAGTTCTTC.

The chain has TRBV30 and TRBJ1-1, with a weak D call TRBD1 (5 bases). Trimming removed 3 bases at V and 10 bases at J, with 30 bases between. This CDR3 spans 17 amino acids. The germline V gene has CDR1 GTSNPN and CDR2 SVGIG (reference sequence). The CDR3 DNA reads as TGTGCCTGGAGGCAACGTCGCAGGTACGATGCCGATGGGGGAGCTTTCTTT. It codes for CAWRQRRRYDADGGAFF.

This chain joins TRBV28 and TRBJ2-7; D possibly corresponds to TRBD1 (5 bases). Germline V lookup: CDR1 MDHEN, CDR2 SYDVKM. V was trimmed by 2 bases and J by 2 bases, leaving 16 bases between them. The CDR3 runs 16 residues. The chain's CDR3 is CASSLPLWTDTYEQYF. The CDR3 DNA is TGTGCCAGCAGTTTACCCCTCTGGACGGACACCTACGAGCAGTACTTC. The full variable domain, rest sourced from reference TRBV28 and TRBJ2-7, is DVKVTQSSRYLVKRTGEKVFLECVQDMDHENMFWYRQDPGLGLRLIYFSYDVKMKEKGDIPEGYSVSREKKERFSLILESASTNQTSMYLCASSLPLWTDTYEQYFGPGTRLTVT.

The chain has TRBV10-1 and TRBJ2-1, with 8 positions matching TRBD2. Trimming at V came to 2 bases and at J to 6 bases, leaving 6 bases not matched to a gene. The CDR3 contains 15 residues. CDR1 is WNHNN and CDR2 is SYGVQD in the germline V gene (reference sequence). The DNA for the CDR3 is TGCGCCAGCAGTGAGGGGGTAGCGGGGAGCAATGAGCAGTTCTTC. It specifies CASSEGVAGSNEQFF.

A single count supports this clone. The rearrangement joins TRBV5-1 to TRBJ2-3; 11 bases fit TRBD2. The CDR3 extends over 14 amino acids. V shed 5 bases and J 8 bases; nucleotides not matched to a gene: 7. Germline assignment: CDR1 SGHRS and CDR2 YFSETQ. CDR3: CASSPGTSGGTQYF. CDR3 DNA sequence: TGCGCCAGCAGTCCCGGGACTAGCGGTGGTACGCAGTATTTT.

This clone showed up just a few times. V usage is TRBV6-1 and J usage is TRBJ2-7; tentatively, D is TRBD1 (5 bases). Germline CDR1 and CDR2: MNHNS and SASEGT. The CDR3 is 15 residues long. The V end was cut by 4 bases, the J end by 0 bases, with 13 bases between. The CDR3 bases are TGTGCCAGCAGTGGACAGCGAGTAGGCTCCTACGAGCAGTACTTC. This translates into CASSGQRVGSYEQYF.

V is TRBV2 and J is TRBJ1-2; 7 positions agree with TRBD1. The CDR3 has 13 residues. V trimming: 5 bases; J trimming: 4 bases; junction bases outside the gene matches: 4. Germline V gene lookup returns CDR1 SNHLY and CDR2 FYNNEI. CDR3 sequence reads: CASSNRGGYGYTF. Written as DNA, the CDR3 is TGTGCCAGCAGTAACAGGGGTGGCTATGGCTACACCTTC.

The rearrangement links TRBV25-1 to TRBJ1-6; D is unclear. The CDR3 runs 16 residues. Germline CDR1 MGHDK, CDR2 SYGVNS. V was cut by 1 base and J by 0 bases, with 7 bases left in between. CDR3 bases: TGTGCCAGCAGTGAATCTTGGGGCTCCTATAATTCACCCCTCCACTTT. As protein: CASSESWGSYNSPLHF.